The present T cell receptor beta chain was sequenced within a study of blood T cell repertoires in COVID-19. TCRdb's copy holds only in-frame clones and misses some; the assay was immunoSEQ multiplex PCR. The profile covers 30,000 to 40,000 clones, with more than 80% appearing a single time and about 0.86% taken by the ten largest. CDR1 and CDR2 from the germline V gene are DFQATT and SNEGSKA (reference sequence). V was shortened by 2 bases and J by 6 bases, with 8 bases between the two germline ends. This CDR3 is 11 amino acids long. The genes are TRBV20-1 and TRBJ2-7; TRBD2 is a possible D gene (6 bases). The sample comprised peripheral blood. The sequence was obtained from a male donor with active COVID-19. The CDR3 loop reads CSARSGFEQYF. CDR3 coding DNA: TGCAGTGCTAGAAGCGGGTTCGAGCAGTACTTC.